Presented here are 25 T cell receptor beta chains from one specimen sequenced in a study of blood T cell repertoires in COVID-19. Some clones are missing from TCRdb's copy, which holds only in-frame ones; the method was immunoSEQ multiplex PCR. The table lists around 190,000 clones, about 80% of them singletons, with under 8% in the top ten. The specimen sequenced was peripheral blood. These receptor sequences come from a man in his fifties or sixties with acute or convalescent COVID-19.

The rearrangement uses TRBV6-1 and TRBJ1-1; 11 bases line up with TRBD1. Germline trimming cut 0 bases from V and 4 bases from J; bases unmatched to any gene: 4. CDR3 length: 16 amino acids. Per the germline V gene, CDR1 is MNHNS and CDR2 is SASEGT. The CDR3 region has the DNA TGTGCCAGCAGTGAAGCGCTGGGGACAGGGGGCACTGAAGCTTTCTTT. Amino acid sequence: CASSEALGTGGTEAFF.

This chain connects TRBV21-1 to TRBJ1-2. TRBV21-1 is listed as a pseudogene. The length of the CDR3 is 16 residues. CDR3 bases: TGTGCCAGCAGCCCAGCGCGGAGGCCCGATTTCTATGGCTACACCTTC. Its translation is CASSPARRPDFYGYTF.

The rearrangement uses TRBV19 and TRBJ1-6, with D possibly TRBD1 on 6 matching bases. V lost 4 bases and J 4 bases, leaving 11 bases between the germline ends. This CDR3 contains 15 residues. CDR1 is LNHDA, CDR2 SQIVND, per germline (reference sequence). The CDR3 DNA reads as TGTGCCAGTAGTAACCCGGACAGATATAATTCACCCCTCCACTTT. It translates to CASSNPDRYNSPLHF.

The chain carries TRBV5-1 and TRBJ1-2; no reliable D call. The germline V gene encodes CDR1 SGHRS and CDR2 YFSETQ. V lost 5 bases and J 2 bases, leaving 10 bases between the germline ends. The CDR3 runs 13 residues. CDR3 sequence reads: CASRRAINYGYTF. The CDR3 bases are TGCGCCAGCAGGCGTGCGATCAACTATGGCTACACCTTC.

This chain links TRBV5-6 with TRBJ1-3, with unresolved D. CDR3 length: 13 amino acids. Germline lookup yields CDR1 SGHDT and CDR2 YYEEEE. The V gene lost 2 bases and the J gene lost 4 bases, with 7 bases spanning the gap. The CDR3 DNA is TGTGCCAGCAGCTTCGGGAGGGGAAACACCATATATTTT. This translates into CASSFGRGNTIYF.

The rearrangement joins TRBV2 to TRBJ1-2; D possibly corresponds to TRBD1 (6 bases). V lost 6 bases and J 7 bases, leaving 15 bases between the germline ends. The CDR3 covers 13 residues. CDR1 and CDR2 (germline): SNHLY, FYNNEI. In DNA, the CDR3 is TGTGCCAGCAGGGGGACAATAGGAGCTGGCTACACCTTC. Amino acid sequence: CASRGTIGAGYTF.

This clone occurred a few times. This chain joins TRBV2 and TRBJ2-3; tentatively, D is TRBD2 (5 bases). There are 15 residues in the CDR3. V lost 5 bases and J 0 bases, leaving 12 bases between the germline ends. Germline CDR1 is SNHLY and CDR2 is FYNNEI. The CDR3 reads CASSPLRGSTDTQYF. CDR3 bases: TGTGCCAGCAGTCCGCTTCGCGGGAGCACAGATACGCAGTATTTT. Filled out from reference TRBV2 and TRBJ2-3, the complete variable domain reads EPEVTQTPSHQVTQMGQEVILRCVPISNHLYFYWYRQILGQKVEFLVSFYNNEISEKSEIFDDQFSVERPDGSNFTLKIRSTKLEDSAMYFCASSPLRGSTDTQYFGPGTRLTVL.

V gene TRBV19 combines with J gene TRBJ2-2; 7 nucleotides align to TRBD2. Trimming cost V 5 bases and J 4 bases; bases outside gene matches: 10. Germline assignment: CDR1 LNHDA and CDR2 SQIVND (reference sequence). The CDR3 totals 16 residues. CDR3 DNA: TGTGCCAGTAGTTCCTCAATCTGGGGGGGCACCGGGGAGCTGTTTTTT. It codes for CASSSSIWGGTGELFF.

The V gene is TRBV5-1, the J gene TRBJ2-1; 7 positions agree with TRBD2. The CDR3 is 16 amino acids. CDR1 is SGHRS and CDR2 is YFSETQ in the germline V gene. V was clipped by 0 bases and J by 4 bases; unmatched bases: 7. The chain's CDR3 is CASSLDAGVNYNEQFF. The CDR3 DNA reads as TGCGCCAGCAGCTTGGACGCGGGGGTCAATTACAATGAGCAGTTCTTC.

This clone was seen once. The chain links TRBV7-4 to TRBJ1-2; D is unclear. Trimming stripped 3 bases from V and 0 bases from J, with 11 bases between. From germline, CDR1 is SGHVT and CDR2 SQSDAQ. CDR3 length equals 15 residues. The CDR3 protein is CASSFGRTSNYGYTF. The CDR3 DNA reads as TGTGCCAGCAGCTTTGGACGGACTTCTAACTATGGCTACACCTTC.

This clone was observed a handful of times. The rearrangement links TRBV24-1 to TRBJ2-7, with 9 nucleotides matching TRBD1. CDR1 KGHDR and CDR2 SFDVKD come from the germline V gene. CDR3 length equals 15 residues. The ends lost 6 bases at V and 2 bases at J; junction bases unmatched: 7. The CDR3 DNA reads as TGTGCCACCAGTAACAGGACAGGGGACACCTACGAGCAGTACTTC. Protein: CATSNRTGDTYEQYF.

The V and J genes are TRBV12-3 or TRBV12-4 and TRBJ1-2; 9 nucleotides match TRBD1. V shed 6 bases and J 6 bases; nucleotides not matched to a gene: 5. CDR3 length equals 13 residues. CDR3 DNA: TGTGCCAGCAGCCAGACAGGGGGAAATGGCTACACCTTC. Translated: CASSQTGGNGYTF.

The rearrangement uses TRBV19 and TRBJ2-3, with D maybe TRBD1 (5 bases). CDR1 is LNHDA and CDR2 is SQIVND in the germline V gene (reference sequence). Trimming removed 1 base at V and 2 bases at J, with 10 bases between. CDR3 length: 15 amino acids. CDR3 loop: CASSIGGTLTDTQYF. The CDR3 nucleotides are TGTGCCAGTAGTATAGGGGGCACCCTCACAGATACGCAGTATTTT.

CDR3 amino acids: CATQEGPQHF. The DNA of the CDR3 is TGTGCCACCCAGGAAGGGCCCCAGCATTTT. The gene calls are TRBV24-1 and TRBJ1-5; D is unresolved. The germline gives CDR1 KGHDR, CDR2 SFDVKD. Trimming stripped 9 bases from V and 9 bases from J, with 8 bases between. This CDR3 has 10 residues.

CDR3 loop: CASSISMRQGAGSNQPQHF. As DNA, the CDR3 is TGTGCCAGTAGTATATCTATGCGACAGGGGGCGGGGAGCAATCAGCCCCAGCATTTT. The chain uses TRBV19 and TRBJ1-5; 10 nucleotides align to TRBD1. The germline gives CDR1 LNHDA, CDR2 SQIVND (reference sequence). This CDR3 contains 19 residues. Germline trimming cut 2 bases from V and 1 base from J; bases unmatched to any gene: 11.

This sequence joins TRBV3-1 (or the pseudogene TRBV3-2) and TRBJ1-2; perhaps TRBD1 as D (5 bases). The CDR3 spans 18 residues. Germline CDR1 reads LGHDT; CDR2 reads YNNKEL (reference sequence). Trimming pared 1 base from V and 4 bases from J, leaving 22 bases between. The CDR3 DNA is TGTGCCAGCAGCCAAGTGAGGATGCGGGGGGGAAGTGGCTATGGCTACACCTTC. This sequence encodes CASSQVRMRGGSGYGYTF.

For this clone: At one boundary the junction diverges from the germline segment, which might be a read error. V usage is TRBV19 and J usage is TRBJ1-1; D remains ambiguous. From germline, CDR1 is LNHDA and CDR2 SQIVND (reference sequence). The CDR3 is 12 residues long. CDR3 loop: CAGSNEVLTAFF. The CDR3 nucleotides read TGTGCCGGTAGCAATGAGGTTCTGACTGCTTTCTTT.

The V and J genes are TRBV6-6 and TRBJ1-4; unclear D gene. The length of the CDR3 is 14 residues. V lost 5 bases and J 5 bases, leaving 12 bases between the germline ends. Germline V gene sequence: CDR1 MNHNY, CDR2 SVGAGI (reference sequence). The CDR3 protein is CASSRRELNEKLFF. DNA for the CDR3: TGTGCCAGCAGTCGGAGGGAGCTCAATGAAAAACTGTTTTTT.

The rearrangement joins TRBV19 to TRBJ2-2; D is possibly TRBD1 (5 bases). The CDR3 covers 17 residues. V was trimmed by 3 bases and J by 0 bases, leaving 14 bases between them. Germline loops: CDR1 LNHDA, CDR2 SQIVND (reference sequence). The CDR3, as DNA: TGTGCCAGTAGTATTTTCCGCGCAGGGTCGAACACCGGGGAGCTGTTTTTT. It encodes CASSIFRAGSNTGELFF.

A single count supports this clone. The chain joins TRBV6-4 to TRBJ2-3; D possibly corresponds to TRBD2 (7 bases). Germline V gene data show CDR1 as MRHNA and CDR2 as SNTAGT. Trimming left V 8 bases short and J 6 bases short, with 18 bases between. The CDR3 extends over 14 amino acids. The CDR3 coding sequence is TGTGCCAGCGCGAGGGGGGGGGCCGCGGATACGCAGTATTTT. This encodes CASARGGAADTQYF.

This clone appeared many times. This chain links TRBV7-7 with TRBJ1-3; no reliable D call. The CDR3 loop spans 15 amino acids. Germline values: CDR1 SSHAT, CDR2 FNYEAQ (reference sequence). V gave up 5 bases and J gave up 0 bases, with 11 bases separating them. The CDR3 DNA sequence: TGTGCCAGCAGCGTTAGTCATCGCTCTGGAAACACCATATATTTT. It codes for CASSVSHRSGNTIYF.

The genes are TRBV11-2 and TRBJ2-1; TRBD1 is a possible D gene (5 bases). This CDR3 spans 16 amino acids. Germline values: CDR1 SGHAT, CDR2 FQNNGV. With 1 base removed from V and 0 bases from J, the gap between germline ends came to 10 bases. The CDR3 DNA is TGTGCCAGCAGCTTAGGACAGCCGAGCTCCTACAATGAGCAGTTCTTC. Translation gives CASSLGQPSSYNEQFF.

Comments on this clone: Other DNA sequences in this specimen translate into the identical CDR3. This chain links TRBV5-1 with TRBJ2-3, with a weak D call TRBD2 (5 bases). The germline CDR1 and CDR2 sequences are SGHRS and YFSETQ. The CDR3 length is 13 residues. Trimming stripped 4 bases from V and 0 bases from J, with 6 bases between. The chain's CDR3 is CASSRTSTDTQYF. The CDR3 nucleotides read TGCGCCAGCAGCCGGACTAGCACAGATACGCAGTATTTT.

CDR3 sequence (DNA): TGTGCCAGCAGCTCAGAAACGGGACAGGGCCATGGCTACACCTTC. It yields the protein CASSSETGQGHGYTF. This rearrangement joins TRBV5-6 to TRBJ1-2, with 9 bases fitting TRBD1. V shed 3 bases and J 6 bases; nucleotides not matched to a gene: 9. The germline gives CDR1 SGHDT, CDR2 YYEEEE. The CDR3 extends over 15 amino acids. The complete variable domain, with remaining parts taken from reference TRBV5-6 and TRBJ1-2, reads DAGVTQSPTHLIKTRGQQVTLRCSPKSGHDTVSWYQQALGQGPQFIFQYYEEEERQRGNFPDRFSGHQFPNYSSELNVNALLLGDSALYLCASSSETGQGHGYTFGSGTRLTVV.

The chain carries TRBV12-5 and TRBJ2-5, with 7 bases lining up with TRBD1. This CDR3 region has 16 residues. The germline V gene encodes CDR1 LGHNT and CDR2 FRNRAP. V lost 5 bases to trimming and J lost 5 bases; unmatched junction nucleotides: 14. CDR3 protein: CASGTRHRGRVETQYF. For the CDR3, the DNA is TGTGCTAGTGGTACACGGCACAGGGGACGGGTCGAGACCCAGTACTTC.